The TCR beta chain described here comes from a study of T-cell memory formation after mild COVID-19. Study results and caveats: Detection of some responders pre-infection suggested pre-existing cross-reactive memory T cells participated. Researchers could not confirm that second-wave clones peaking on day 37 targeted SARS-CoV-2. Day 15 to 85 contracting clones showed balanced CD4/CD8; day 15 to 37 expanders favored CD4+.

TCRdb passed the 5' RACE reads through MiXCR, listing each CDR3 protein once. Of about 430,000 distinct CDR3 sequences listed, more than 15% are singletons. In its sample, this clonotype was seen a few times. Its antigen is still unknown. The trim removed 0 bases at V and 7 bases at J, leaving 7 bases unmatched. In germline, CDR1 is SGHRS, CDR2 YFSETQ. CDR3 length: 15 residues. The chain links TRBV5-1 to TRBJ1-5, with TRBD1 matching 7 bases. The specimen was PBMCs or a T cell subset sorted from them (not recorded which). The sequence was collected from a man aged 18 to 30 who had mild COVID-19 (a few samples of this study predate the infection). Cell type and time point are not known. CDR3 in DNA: TGCGCCAGCAGCTTGGGGGACAGTACGGGACAGCCCCAGCATTTT. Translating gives CASSLGDSTGQPQHF.